The clone carrying this T cell receptor beta chain was counted between two and nine times. Its antigen is still unknown. V lost 6 bases, J lost 6 bases, and 18 bases lay in between. Germline assignment: CDR1 ENHRY and CDR2 SYGVKD. The CDR3 covers 14 residues. Constant-region reverse primers amplified full-length variable regions, followed by semi-nested Nested Universal Primer A PCR. TCRdb recomputed calls from the 5' RACE reads with MiXCR, one row per CDR3 protein. The profile covers about 54,000 distinct CDR3 sequences, with roughly 17% appearing a single time and under 3% taken by the ten largest. Study conclusions and caveats: Tumor Tregs overlapped most with tumor, then blood, naive CD4+ cells.

Input material: naive CD4+ T cells sorted from blood. The subset is: naive CD4+ T cells, CD4+CD45RA+CD25-. The chain couples TRBV10-3 to TRBJ2-7; D is perhaps TRBD1 or TRBD2 (5 bases each). The sequence came from a female donor with breast cancer. The chain's CDR3 is CAISAGTLPGEQYF. Here the CDR3 DNA reads TGTGCCATCAGCGCCGGGACCCTGCCGGGCGAGCAGTACTTC.